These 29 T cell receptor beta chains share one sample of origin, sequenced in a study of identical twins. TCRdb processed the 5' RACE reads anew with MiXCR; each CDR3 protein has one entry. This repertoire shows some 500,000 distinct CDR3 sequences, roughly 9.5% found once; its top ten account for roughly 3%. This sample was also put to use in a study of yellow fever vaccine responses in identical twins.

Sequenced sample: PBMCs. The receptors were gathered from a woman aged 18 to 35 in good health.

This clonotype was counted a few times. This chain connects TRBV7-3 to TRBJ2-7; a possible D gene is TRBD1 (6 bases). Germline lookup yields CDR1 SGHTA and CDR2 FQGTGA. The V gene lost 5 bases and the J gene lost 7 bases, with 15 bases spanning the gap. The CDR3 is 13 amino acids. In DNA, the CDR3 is TGTGCCAGCAGCCCTGACAGGTCAAGGGAGCAGTACTTC. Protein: CASSPDRSREQYF.

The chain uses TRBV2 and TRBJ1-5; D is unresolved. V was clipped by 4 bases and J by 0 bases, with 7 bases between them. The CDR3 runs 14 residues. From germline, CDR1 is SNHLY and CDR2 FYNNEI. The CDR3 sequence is CASSGEYSNQPQHF. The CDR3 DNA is TGTGCCAGCAGTGGGGAATATAGCAATCAGCCCCAGCATTTT.

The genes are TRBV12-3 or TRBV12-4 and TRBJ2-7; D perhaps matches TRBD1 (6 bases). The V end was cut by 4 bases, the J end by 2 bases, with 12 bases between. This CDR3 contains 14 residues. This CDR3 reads CASSSTGSPYEQYF. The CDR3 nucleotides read TGTGCCAGCAGTTCCACAGGGTCCCCCTACGAGCAGTACTTC.

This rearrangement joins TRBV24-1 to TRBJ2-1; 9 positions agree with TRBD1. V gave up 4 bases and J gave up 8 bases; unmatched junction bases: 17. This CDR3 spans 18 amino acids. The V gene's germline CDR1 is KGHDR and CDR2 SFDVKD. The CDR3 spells CATSDPTPGQGLLDEQFF. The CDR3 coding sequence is TGTGCCACCAGTGACCCAACGCCGGGACAGGGTCTTTTGGATGAGCAGTTCTTC.

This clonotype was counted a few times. CDR3 in DNA: TGTGCCACCCAGGGACAGGCAATGAACACTGAAGCTTTCTTT. Translation: CATQGQAMNTEAFF. The chain couples TRBV25-1 to TRBJ1-1; 8 bases agree with TRBD1. J gave up 0 bases and V 10 bases, and 7 bases lay outside the gene matches. CDR1 MGHDK and CDR2 SYGVNS come from the germline V gene. This CDR3 spans 14 amino acids.

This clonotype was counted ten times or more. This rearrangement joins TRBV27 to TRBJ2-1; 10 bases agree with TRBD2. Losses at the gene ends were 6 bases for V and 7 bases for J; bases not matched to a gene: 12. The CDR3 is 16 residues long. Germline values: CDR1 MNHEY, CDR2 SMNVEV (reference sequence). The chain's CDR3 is CASSLSSGGELNEQFF. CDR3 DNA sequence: TGTGCCAGCAGCCTCTCTAGCGGGGGAGAGTTGAATGAGCAGTTCTTC.

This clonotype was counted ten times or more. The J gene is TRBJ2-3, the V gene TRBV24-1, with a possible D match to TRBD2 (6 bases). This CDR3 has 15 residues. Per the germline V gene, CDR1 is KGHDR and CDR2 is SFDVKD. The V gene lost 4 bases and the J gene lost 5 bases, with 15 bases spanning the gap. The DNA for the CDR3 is TGTGCCACCAGTGACCCGGGGGTGTCCGGAGATACGCAGTATTTT. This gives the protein CATSDPGVSGDTQYF.

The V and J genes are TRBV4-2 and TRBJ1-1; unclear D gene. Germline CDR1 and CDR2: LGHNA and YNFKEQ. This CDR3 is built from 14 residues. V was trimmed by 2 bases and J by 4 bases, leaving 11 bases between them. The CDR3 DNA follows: TGTGCCAGCAGCCAACGTACAGAGCCCACTGAAGCTTTCTTT. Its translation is CASSQRTEPTEAFF.

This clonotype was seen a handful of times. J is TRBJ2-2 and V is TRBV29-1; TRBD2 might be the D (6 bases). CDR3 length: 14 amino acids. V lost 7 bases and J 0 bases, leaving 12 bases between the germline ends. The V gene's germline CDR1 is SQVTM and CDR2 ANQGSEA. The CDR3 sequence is CSARGSTNTGELFF. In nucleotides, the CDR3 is TGCAGCGCCCGGGGGTCGACGAACACCGGGGAGCTGTTTTTT.

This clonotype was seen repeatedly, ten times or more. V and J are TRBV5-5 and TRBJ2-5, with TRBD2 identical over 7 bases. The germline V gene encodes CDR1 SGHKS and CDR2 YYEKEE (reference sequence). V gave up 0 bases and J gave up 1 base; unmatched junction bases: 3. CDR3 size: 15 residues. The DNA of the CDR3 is TGTGCCAGCAGCTTGGAGGGAGGGCCCCAAGAGACCCAGTACTTC. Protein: CASSLEGGPQETQYF.

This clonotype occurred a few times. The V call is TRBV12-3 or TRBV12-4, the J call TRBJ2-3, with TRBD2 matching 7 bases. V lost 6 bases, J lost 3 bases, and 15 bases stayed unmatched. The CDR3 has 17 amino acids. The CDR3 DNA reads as TGTGCCAGCAGACCTCATCTAGCGGAGAGGGGAACAGATACGCAGTATTTT. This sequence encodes CASRPHLAERGTDTQYF.

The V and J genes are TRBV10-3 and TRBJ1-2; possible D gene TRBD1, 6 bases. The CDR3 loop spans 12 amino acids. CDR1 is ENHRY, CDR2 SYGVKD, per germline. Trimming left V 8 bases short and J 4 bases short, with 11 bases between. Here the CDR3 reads CAIHRASYGYTF. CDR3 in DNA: TGTGCCATCCACAGGGCGAGCTATGGCTACACCTTC.

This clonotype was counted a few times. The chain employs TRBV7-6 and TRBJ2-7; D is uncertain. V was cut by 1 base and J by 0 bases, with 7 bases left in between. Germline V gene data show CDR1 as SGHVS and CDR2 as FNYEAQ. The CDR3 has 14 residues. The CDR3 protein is CASSLVSSSYEQYF. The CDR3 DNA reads TGTGCCAGCAGCTTAGTTTCCAGCTCCTACGAGCAGTACTTC.

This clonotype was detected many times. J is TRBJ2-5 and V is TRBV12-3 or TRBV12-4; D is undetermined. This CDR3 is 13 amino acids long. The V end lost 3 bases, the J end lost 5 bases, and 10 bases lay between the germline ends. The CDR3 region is CASSLLGRETQYF. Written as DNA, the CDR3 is TGTGCCAGCAGTTTGCTAGGCAGGGAGACCCAGTACTTC.

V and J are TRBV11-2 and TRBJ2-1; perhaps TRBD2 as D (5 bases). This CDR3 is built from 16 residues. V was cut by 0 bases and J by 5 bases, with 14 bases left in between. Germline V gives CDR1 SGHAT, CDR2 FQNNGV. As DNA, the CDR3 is TGTGCCAGCAGCTTAGATGATCGGGGAAGACACAATGAGCAGTTCTTC. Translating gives CASSLDDRGRHNEQFF.

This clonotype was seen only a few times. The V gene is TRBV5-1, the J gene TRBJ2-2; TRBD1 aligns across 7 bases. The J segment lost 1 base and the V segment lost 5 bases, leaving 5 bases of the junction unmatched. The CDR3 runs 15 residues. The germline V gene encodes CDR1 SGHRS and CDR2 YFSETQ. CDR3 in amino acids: CASRIGQVNTGELFF. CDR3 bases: TGCGCCAGCAGAATTGGACAGGTGAACACCGGGGAGCTGTTTTTT.

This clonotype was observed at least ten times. CDR3 sequence: CASSFPSSGPYNEQFF. Here the CDR3 DNA reads TGTGCCAGCAGTTTTCCTAGTAGCGGGCCCTACAATGAGCAGTTCTTC. The V call is TRBV27, the J call TRBJ2-1; 7 bases fit TRBD2. The CDR3 runs to 16 residues. V lost 3 bases and J lost 2; bases outside the gene matches: 7. CDR1 is MNHEY and CDR2 is SMNVEV in the germline V gene (reference sequence).

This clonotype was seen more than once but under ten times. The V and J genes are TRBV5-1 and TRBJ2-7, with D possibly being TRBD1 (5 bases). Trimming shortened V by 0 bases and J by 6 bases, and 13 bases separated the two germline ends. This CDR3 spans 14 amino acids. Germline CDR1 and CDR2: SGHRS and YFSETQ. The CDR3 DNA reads TGCGCCAGCAGCTTGGGAGGATTCCAGGGCGAGCAGTACTTC. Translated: CASSLGGFQGEQYF.

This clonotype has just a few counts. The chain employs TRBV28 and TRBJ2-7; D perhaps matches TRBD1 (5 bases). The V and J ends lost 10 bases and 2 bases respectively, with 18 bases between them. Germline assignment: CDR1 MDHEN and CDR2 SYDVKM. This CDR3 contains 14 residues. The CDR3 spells CATETEDKAYEQYF. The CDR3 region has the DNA TGTGCCACCGAAACAGAGGACAAGGCCTACGAGCAGTACTTC.

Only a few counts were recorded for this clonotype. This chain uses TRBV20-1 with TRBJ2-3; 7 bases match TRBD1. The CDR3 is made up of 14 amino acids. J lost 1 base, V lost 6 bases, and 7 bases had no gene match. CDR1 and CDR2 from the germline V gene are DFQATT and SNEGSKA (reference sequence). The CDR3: CSAPGTDRTDTQYF. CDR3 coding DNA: TGCAGTGCCCCCGGGACAGACCGCACAGATACGCAGTATTTT.

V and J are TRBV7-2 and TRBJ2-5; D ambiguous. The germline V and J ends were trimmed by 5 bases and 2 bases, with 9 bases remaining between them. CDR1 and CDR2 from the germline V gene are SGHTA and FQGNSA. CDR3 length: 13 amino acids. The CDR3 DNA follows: TGTGCCAGCAGCCCCTTGCCTCAAGAGACCCAGTACTTC. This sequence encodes CASSPLPQETQYF.

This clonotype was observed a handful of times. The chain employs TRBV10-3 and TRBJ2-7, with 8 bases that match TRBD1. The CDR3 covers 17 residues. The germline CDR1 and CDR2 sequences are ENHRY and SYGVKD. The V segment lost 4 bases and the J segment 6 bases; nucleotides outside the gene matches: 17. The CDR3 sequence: CAISGGFAGQGSLEQYF. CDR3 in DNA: TGTGCCATCAGTGGGGGTTTCGCAGGACAGGGCTCCCTCGAGCAGTACTTC.

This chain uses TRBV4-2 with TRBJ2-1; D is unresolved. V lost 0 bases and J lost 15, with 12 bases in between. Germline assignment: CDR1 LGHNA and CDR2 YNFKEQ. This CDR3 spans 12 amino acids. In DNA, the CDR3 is TGTGCCAGCAGCCAAGATAGTAGAAGTATGTTCTTC. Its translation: CASSQDSRSMFF.

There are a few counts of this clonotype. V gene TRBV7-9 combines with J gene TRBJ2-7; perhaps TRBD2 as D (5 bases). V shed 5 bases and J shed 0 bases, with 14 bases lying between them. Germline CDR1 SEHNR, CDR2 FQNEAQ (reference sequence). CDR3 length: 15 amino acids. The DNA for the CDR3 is TGTGCCAGCAGCCCGCCCCGGGGATTCTCCTACGAGCAGTACTTC. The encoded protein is CASSPPRGFSYEQYF.

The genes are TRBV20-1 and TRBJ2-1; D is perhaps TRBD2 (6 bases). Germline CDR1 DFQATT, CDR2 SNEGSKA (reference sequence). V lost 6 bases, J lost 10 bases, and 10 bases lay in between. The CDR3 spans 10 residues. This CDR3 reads CSATRGEQFF. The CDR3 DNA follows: TGCAGTGCGACTAGAGGCGAGCAGTTCTTC.

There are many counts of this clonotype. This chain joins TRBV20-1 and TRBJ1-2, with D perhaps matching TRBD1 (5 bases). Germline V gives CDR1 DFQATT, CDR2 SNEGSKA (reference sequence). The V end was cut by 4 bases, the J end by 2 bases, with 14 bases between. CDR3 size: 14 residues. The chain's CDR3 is CSAIDATENYGYTF. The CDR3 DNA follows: TGCAGTGCTATAGACGCGACAGAAAACTATGGCTACACCTTC.

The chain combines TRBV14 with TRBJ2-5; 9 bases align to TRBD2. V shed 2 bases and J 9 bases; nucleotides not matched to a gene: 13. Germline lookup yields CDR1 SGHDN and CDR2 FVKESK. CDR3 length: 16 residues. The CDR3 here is CASSQKSAGGPRAQYF. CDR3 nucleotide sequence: TGTGCCAGCAGCCAAAAATCGGCGGGGGGGCCACGGGCCCAGTACTTC.

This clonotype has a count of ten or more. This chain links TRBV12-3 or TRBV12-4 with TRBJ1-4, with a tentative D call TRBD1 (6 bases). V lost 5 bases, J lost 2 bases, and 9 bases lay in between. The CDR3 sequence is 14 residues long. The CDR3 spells CASSGQITNEKLFF. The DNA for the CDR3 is TGTGCCAGCAGTGGACAGATCACTAATGAAAAACTGTTTTTT.

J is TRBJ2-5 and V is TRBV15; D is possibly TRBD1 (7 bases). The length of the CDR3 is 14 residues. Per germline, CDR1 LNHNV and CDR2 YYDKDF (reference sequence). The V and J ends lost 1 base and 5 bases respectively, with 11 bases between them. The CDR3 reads CATSRVAGGETQYF. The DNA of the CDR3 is TGTGCCACCAGCAGAGTTGCAGGGGGGGAGACCCAGTACTTC.